This T cell receptor (beta chain) appears in the sequencing data of a study of T cells in localized non-small cell lung cancer. CDR1 MNHEY and CDR2 SMNVEV come from the germline V gene (reference sequence). V shed 2 bases and J shed 3 bases, with 5 bases lying between them. This CDR3 has 13 amino acids. The protocol was immunoSEQ multiplex PCR, while the TCRdb copy is restricted to in-frame clones and leaves out a portion. The sample lists 40,000 to 55,000 clones, 81% occurring once. On this clone itself: Antigen specificity is unknown.

Study results and limitations: Turning up in adjacent lung were a median around 50 of the top 100 tumor clones.

Source: peripheral blood mononuclear cells, taken before any cancer treatment. The rearrangement links TRBV27 to TRBJ1-5; D remains unclear. The TCR comes from a man between 40 and 69 years old with stage III lung adenocarcinoma. The CDR3 here is CASSLGYNQPQHF. DNA of the CDR3: TGTGCCAGCAGTTTAGGTTACAATCAGCCCCAGCATTTT.